The clone carrying this T cell receptor (beta chain) was counted ten times or more. The CDR3 regions of TCR beta were amplified from RNA transcripts. First-round RT-PCR with HTBI primers amplified the TCR CDR3 region. TCRdb itself ran the multiplex PCR reads through MiXCR, one entry per CDR3 protein. The sample includes 360,000 or so distinct CDR3 sequences, roughly 15% of them seen just once. These data originate in a study of T cells in Graves' hyperthyroidism and ophthalmopathy. CDR1 and CDR2 (germline): DFQATT, SNEGSKA (reference sequence). The V end lost 3 bases, the J end lost 6 bases, and 11 bases lay between the germline ends. The CDR3 is 12 amino acids.

The chain is built from TRBV20-1 and TRBJ1-1; D is undetermined. Input material: blood. The clonotype comes from a woman in her sixties with Graves' ophthalmopathy. The CDR3 loop reads CSASLGSSEAFF. CDR3 nucleotide sequence: TGCAGTGCTAGTTTGGGGAGCTCTGAAGCTTTCTTT.